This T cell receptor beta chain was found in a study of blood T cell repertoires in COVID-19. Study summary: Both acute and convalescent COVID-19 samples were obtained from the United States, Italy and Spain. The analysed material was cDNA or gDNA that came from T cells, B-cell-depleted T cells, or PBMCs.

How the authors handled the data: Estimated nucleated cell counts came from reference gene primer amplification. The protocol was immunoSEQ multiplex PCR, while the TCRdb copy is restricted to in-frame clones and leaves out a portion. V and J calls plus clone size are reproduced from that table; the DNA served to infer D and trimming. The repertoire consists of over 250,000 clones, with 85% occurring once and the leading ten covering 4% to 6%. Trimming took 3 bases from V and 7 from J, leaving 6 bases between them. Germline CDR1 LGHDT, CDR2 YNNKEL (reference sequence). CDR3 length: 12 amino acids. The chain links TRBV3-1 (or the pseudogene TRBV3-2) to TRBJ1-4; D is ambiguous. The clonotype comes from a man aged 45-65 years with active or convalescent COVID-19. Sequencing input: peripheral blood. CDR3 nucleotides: TGTGCCAGCAGCCACGCTAGTGAAAAACTGTTTTTT. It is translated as CASSHASEKLFF.